The 5 T cell receptor beta chains below all came from one sample that was sequenced in a study of identical twins. TCRdb called the 5' RACE reads again in MiXCR, with one record for every CDR3 protein. The repertoire holds 500,000 to 600,000 distinct CDR3 sequences, approximately 22% seen once, with around 1% in the top ten. These data also featured in a second study, about T cells expressing NK-cell markers.

The sequenced material came from CD4+ T cells sorted from blood. The receptors derive from a woman aged 18 to 35 in good health.

The chain links TRBV9 to TRBJ2-5; a possible D gene is TRBD1 (5 bases). Germline-derived CDR1 and CDR2 are SGDLS and YYNGEE. This CDR3 region has 13 residues. Trimming removed 7 bases from V and 1 base from J, with 11 bases in between. The CDR3 here is CASSTDLQETQYF. The CDR3 bases are TGTGCCAGCTCGACAGACCTCCAAGAGACCCAGTACTTC.

This clonotype came up a few times. The chain has TRBV6-1 and TRBJ2-1; D ambiguous. CDR3 length: 16 amino acids. V was clipped by 6 bases and J by 0 bases, with 15 bases between them. Germline CDR1 and CDR2: MNHNS and SASEGT. CDR3 region: CASRPDGGSSYNEQFF. The CDR3 DNA reads TGTGCCAGCAGGCCAGACGGCGGCAGCTCCTACAATGAGCAGTTCTTC.

The CDR3 DNA reads as TGTACCAGCAGCCGAGGGCTGGGTGGCGAGCAGTACTTC. Translating it yields CTSSRGLGGEQYF. The J gene is TRBJ2-7, the V gene TRBV7-2; D possibly corresponds to TRBD2 (5 bases). This CDR3 has 13 amino acids. In germline, CDR1 is SGHTA, CDR2 FQGNSA. With 5 bases removed from V and 6 bases from J, the gap between germline ends came to 14 bases. Using reference TRBV7-2 and TRBJ2-7 for the parts outside the CDR3, the full variable domain is GAGVSQSPSNKVTEKGKDVELRCDPISGHTALYWYRQSLGQGLEFLIYFQGNSAPDKSGLPSDRFSAERTGGSVSTLTIQRTQQEDSAVYLCTSSRGLGGEQYFGPGTRLTVT.

The chain joins TRBV6-2 or TRBV6-3 to TRBJ1-2; weak D call: TRBD1 (5 bases). This CDR3 is 14 amino acids long. In germline, CDR1 is MNHEY, CDR2 SVGEGT. V lost 8 bases and J lost 4, with 17 bases in between. The CDR3 DNA reads TGTGCCAGCGCTCGAGGGGCTTCCGTCTATGGCTACACCTTC. Protein product: CASARGASVYGYTF.

V is TRBV20-1 and J is TRBJ2-1; D gene ambiguous. Germline assignment: CDR1 DFQATT and CDR2 SNEGSKA (reference sequence). This CDR3 contains 14 residues. Trimming pared 1 base from V and 1 base from J, leaving 8 bases between. In DNA, the CDR3 is TGCAGTGCTAGAGTTCGGCTATCCTACAATGAGCAGTTCTTC. Amino acids: CSARVRLSYNEQFF.